Included here is one T cell receptor (beta chain) sequence, with context. TCRdb re-called the 5' RACE reads with MiXCR, one entry per CDR3 protein. The sample has some 67,000 distinct CDR3 sequences, about 15% seen once; the top ten hold around 5.9%. This sample is part of a study of HIV-infected patients and healthy controls. The source material was CD4+ T cells from blood. The sequence came from a human donor in good health.

The CDR3 coding sequence is TGTGCCAACTTAATGGGGGACTATGGCTACACCTTC. This codes for CANLMGDYGYTF. The rearrangement joins TRBV7-2 to TRBJ1-2; D possibly corresponds to TRBD1 (5 bases). Trimming took 10 bases from V and 3 from J, leaving 12 bases between them. The CDR3 contains 12 residues. CDR1 is SGHTA and CDR2 is FQGNSA in the germline V gene.